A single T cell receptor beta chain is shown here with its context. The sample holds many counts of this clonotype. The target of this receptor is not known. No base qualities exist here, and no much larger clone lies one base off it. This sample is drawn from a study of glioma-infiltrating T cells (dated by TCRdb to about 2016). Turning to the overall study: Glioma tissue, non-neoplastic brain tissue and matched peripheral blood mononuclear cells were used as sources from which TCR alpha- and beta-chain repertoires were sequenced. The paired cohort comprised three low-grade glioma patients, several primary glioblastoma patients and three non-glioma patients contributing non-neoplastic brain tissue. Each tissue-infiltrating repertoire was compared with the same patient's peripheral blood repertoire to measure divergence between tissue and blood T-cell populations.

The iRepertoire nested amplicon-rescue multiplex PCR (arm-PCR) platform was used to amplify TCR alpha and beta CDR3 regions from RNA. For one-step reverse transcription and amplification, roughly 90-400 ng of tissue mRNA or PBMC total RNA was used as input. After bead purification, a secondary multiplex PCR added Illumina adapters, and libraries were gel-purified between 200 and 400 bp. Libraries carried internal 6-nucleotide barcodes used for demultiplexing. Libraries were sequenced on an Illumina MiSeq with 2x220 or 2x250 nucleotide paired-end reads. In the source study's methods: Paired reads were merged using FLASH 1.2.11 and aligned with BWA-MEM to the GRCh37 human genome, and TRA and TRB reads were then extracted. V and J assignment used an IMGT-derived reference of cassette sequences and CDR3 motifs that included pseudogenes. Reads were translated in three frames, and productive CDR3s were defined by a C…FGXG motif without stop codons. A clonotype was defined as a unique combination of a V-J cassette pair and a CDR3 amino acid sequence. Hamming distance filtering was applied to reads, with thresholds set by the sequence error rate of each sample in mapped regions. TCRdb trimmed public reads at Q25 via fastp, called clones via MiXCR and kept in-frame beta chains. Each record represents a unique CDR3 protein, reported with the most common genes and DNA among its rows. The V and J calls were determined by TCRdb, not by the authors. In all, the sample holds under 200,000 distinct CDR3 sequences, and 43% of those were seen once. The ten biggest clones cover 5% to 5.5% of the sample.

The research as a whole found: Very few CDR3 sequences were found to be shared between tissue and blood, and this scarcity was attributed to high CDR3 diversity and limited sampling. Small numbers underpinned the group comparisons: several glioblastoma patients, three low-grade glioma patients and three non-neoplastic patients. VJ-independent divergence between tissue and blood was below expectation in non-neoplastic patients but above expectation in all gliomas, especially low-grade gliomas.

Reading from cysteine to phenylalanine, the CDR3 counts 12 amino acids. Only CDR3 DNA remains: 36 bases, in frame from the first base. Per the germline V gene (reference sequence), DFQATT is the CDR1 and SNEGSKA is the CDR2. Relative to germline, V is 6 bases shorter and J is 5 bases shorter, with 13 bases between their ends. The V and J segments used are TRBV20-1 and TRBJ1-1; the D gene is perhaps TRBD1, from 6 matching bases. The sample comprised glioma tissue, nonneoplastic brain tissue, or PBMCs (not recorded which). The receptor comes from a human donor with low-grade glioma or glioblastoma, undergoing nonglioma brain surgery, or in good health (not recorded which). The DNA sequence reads TGCAGTGCAACACAGGGTGGTACTGAAGCTTTCTTT. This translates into CSATQGGTEAFF.